The present T cell receptor (beta chain) was sequenced within a study of CD8+ T cells in alopecia areata. Whole-study results and caveats: Resident alphabeta T-cell populations of normal skin are likewise subject to sequencing in scalp samples. Unlike in mice, where it was clearer, TCR sharing across patients was less clear, possibly HLA-related.

Trimming cost V 3 bases and J 6 bases, with 9 bases left between them. CDR1 is MRHNA, CDR2 SNTAGT, per germline. CDR3 size: 13 residues. This clone was recorded once. Its antigen is as yet unknown. RNA was isolated and reverse transcribed to cDNA, the sequencing template. The data were produced by immunoSEQ multiplex PCR, yet TCRdb's version contains in-frame clones alone and is incomplete. The sample shows about 120,000 clones, approximately 58% of them seen only once. The receptor was derived from a human donor in good health. Sequencing used CD4+ T cells sorted from blood. The V gene is TRBV6-4, the J gene TRBJ2-4; D call uncertain. The DNA of the CDR3 is TGTGCCAGCAGTGAATCAGACTCAAACATTCAGTACTTC. Its translation: CASSESDSNIQYF.